This T cell receptor beta chain was retrieved from a study of cytotoxic CD8 clonotypes in ibrutinib-treated CLL. In the study overall: Of a cohort that held 10 to 12 relapsed/refractory and over 14 treatment-naive patients, roughly 18 were IGHV unmutated. Mean yields were about 260,000 productive templates and about 97,000 productive rearrangements per sample. Study outcomes and limitations: The clonality rise at ibrutinib response reflected private clonotype expansion.

The CDR3 has 12 amino acids. The germline V gene has CDR1 SEHNR and CDR2 FQNEAQ (reference sequence). The V and J ends lost 5 bases and 8 bases respectively, with 12 bases between them. With respect to this clone: As yet, its antigen is unknown.

The method was immunoSEQ multiplex PCR; TCRdb's version includes in-frame clones alone and lacks a portion of them. The data contain around 250,000 clones, roughly 70% of them singletons. The sequence was obtained from a human donor with chronic lymphocytic leukemia. The sequencing used PBMCs, collected after 24 months of ibrutinib treatment. This rearrangement joins TRBV7-9 to TRBJ1-2; D is uncertain. The CDR3 sequence is CASSPLGGGYTF. CDR3 in DNA: TGTGCCAGCAGCCCATTAGGTGGGGGCTACACCTTC.